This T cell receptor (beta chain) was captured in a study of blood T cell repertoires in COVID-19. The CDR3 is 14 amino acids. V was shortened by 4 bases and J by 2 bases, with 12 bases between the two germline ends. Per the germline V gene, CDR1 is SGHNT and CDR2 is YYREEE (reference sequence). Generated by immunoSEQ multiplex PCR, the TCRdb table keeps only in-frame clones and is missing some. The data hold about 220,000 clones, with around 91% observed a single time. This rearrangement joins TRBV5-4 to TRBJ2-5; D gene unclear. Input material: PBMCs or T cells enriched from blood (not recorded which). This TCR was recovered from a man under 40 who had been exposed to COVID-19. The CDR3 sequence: CASSPPGLQETQYF. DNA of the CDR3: TGTGCCAGCAGCCCGCCGGGTCTACAAGAGACCCAGTACTTC.